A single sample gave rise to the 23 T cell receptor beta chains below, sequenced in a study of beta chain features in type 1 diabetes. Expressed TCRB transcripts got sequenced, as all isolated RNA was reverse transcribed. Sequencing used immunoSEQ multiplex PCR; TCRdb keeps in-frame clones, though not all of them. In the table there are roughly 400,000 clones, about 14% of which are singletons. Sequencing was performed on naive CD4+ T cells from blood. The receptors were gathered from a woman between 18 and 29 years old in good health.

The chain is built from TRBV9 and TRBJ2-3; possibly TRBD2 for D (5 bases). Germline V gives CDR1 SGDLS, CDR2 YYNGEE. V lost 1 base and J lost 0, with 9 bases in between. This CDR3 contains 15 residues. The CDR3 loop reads CASSVLGGSTDTQYF. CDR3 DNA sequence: TGTGCCAGCAGCGTACTTGGCGGGAGCACAGATACGCAGTATTTT. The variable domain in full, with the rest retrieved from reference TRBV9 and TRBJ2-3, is DSGVTQTPKHLITATGQRVTLRCSPRSGDLSVYWYQQSLDQGLQFLIQYYNGEERAKGNILERFSAQQFPDLHSELNLSSLELGDSALYFCASSVLGGSTDTQYFGPGTRLTVL.

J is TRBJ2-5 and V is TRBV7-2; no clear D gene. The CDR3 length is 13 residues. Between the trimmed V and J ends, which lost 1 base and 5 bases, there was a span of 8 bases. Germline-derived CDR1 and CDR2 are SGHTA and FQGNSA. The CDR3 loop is CASSLGVVETQYF. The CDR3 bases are TGTGCCAGCAGCTTAGGAGTGGTCGAGACCCAGTACTTC.

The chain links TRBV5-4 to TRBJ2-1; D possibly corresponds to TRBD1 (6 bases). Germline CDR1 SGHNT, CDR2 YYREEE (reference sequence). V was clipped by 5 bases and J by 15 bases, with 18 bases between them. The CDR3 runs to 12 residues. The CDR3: CASRREQGARFF. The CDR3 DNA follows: TGTGCCAGCAGAAGAGAACAGGGCGCAAGGTTCTTC.

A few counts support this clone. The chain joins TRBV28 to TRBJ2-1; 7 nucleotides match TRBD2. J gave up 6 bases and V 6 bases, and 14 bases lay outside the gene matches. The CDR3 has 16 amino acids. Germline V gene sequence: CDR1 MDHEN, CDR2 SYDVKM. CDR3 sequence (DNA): TGTGCCAGCAGCACCCCTCGACTAGCCCCTGCCAATGAGCAGTTCTTC. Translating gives CASSTPRLAPANEQFF.

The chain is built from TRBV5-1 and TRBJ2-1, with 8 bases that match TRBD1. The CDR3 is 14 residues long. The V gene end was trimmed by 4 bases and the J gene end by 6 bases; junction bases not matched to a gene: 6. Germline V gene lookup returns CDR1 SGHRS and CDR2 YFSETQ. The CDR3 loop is CASSTGQGVNEQFF. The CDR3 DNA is TGCGCCAGCAGCACCGGACAGGGAGTCAATGAGCAGTTCTTC.

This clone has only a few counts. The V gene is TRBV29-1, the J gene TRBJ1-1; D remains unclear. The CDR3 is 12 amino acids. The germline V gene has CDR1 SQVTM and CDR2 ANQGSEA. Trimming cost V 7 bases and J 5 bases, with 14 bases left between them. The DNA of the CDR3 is TGCAGCGCTCTTGGGCTTACAACTGAAGCTTTCTTT. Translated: CSALGLTTEAFF.

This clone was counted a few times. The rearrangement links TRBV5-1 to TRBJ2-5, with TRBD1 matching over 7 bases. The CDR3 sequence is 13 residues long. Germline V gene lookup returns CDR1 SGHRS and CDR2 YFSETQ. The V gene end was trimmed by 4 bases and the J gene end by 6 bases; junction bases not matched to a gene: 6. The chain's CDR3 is CASSKDRVQTQYF. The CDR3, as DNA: TGCGCCAGCAGCAAAGACAGGGTACAGACCCAGTACTTC.

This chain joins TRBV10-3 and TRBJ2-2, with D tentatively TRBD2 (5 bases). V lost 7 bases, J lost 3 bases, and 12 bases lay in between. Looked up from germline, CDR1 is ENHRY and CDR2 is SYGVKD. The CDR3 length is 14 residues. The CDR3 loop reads CAITAEAYTGELFF. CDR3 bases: TGTGCCATCACAGCGGAGGCTTACACCGGGGAGCTGTTTTTT.

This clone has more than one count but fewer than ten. The CDR3 DNA is TGTGCCAGCAGTGAAGTAGGGGGACAGTATCAAGAGACCCAGTACTTC. It codes for CASSEVGGQYQETQYF. The V call is TRBV6-1, the J call TRBJ2-5; 7 nucleotides align to TRBD1. Trimming cost V 1 base and J 2 bases; bases outside gene matches: 7. The CDR3 covers 16 residues. Germline CDR1 is MNHNS and CDR2 is SASEGT.

CDR3 nucleotides: TGTGCCAGCAGCTTGAACAGGATCTCTGGGGCCAACGTCCTGACTTTC. Residues: CASSLNRISGANVLTF. The gene calls are TRBV9 and TRBJ2-6; D is perhaps TRBD1 (5 bases). The CDR3 totals 16 residues. V was trimmed by 4 bases and J by 0 bases, leaving 11 bases between them. Germline V CDR1 and CDR2: SGDLS, YYNGEE.

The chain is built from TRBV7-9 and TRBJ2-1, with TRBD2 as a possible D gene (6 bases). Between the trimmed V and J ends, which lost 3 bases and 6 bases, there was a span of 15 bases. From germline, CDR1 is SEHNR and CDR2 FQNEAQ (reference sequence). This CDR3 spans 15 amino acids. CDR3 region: CASSLGVGGFNEQFF. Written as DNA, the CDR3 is TGTGCCAGCAGCTTGGGGGTCGGGGGATTCAATGAGCAGTTCTTC.

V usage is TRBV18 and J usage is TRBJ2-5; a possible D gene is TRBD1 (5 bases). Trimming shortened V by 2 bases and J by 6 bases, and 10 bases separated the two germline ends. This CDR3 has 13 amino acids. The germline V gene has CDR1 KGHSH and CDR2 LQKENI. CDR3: CASSPDGQKTQYF. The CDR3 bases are TGTGCCAGCTCACCAGACGGACAAAAGACCCAGTACTTC.

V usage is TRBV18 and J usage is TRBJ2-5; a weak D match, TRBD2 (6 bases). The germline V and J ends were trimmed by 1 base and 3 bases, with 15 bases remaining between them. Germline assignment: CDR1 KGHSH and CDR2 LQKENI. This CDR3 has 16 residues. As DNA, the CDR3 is TGTGCCAGCTCACCACTCAGCTCGTCTAGCGAAGAGACCCAGTACTTC. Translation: CASSPLSSSSEETQYF.

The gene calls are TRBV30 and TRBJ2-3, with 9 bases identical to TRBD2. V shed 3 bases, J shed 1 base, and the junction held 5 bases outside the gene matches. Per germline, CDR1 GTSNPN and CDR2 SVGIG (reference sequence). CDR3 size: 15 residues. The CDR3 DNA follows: TGTGCCTGGAGCCTGGGACTAGCCCGCACAGATACGCAGTATTTT. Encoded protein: CAWSLGLARTDTQYF.

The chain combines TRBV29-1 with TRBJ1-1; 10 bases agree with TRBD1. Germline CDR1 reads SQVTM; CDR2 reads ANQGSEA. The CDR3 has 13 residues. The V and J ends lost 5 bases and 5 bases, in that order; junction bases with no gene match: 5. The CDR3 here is CSVRDRGYTEAFF. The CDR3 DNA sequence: TGCAGCGTTCGGGACAGGGGATATACTGAAGCTTTCTTT.

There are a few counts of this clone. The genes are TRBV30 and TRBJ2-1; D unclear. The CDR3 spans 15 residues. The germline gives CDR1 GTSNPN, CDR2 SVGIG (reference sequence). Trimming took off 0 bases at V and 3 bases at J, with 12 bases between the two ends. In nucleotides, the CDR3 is TGTGCCTGGAGTGTACGAGGAAACATCTACAATGAGCAGTTCTTC. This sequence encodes CAWSVRGNIYNEQFF.

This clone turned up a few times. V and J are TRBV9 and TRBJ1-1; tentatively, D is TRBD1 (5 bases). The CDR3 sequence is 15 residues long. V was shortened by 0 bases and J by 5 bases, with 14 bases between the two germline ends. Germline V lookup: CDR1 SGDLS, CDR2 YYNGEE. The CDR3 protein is CASSVVGGLWTEAFF. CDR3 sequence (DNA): TGTGCCAGCAGCGTAGTCGGGGGTTTGTGGACTGAAGCTTTCTTT. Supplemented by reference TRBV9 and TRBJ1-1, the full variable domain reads DSGVTQTPKHLITATGQRVTLRCSPRSGDLSVYWYQQSLDQGLQFLIQYYNGEERAKGNILERFSAQQFPDLHSELNLSSLELGDSALYFCASSVVGGLWTEAFFGQGTRLTVV.

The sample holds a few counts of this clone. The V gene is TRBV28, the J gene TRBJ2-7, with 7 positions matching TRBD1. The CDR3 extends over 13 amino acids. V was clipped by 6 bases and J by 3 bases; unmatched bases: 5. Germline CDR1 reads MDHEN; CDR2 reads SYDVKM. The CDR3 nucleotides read TGTGCCAGCAGATCCGGGACAGTCTACGAGCAGTACTTC. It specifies CASRSGTVYEQYF. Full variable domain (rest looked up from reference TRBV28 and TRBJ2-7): DVKVTQSSRYLVKRTGEKVFLECVQDMDHENMFWYRQDPGLGLRLIYFSYDVKMKEKGDIPEGYSVSREKKERFSLILESASTNQTSMYLCASRSGTVYEQYFGPGTRLTVT.

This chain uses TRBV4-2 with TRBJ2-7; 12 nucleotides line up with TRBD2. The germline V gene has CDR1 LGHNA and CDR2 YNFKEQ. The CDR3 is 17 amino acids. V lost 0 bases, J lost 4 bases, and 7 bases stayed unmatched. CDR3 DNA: TGTGCCAGCAGCCAAGAAACACTAGCGGGAGGCGAGTACGAGCAGTACTTC. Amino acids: CASSQETLAGGEYEQYF.

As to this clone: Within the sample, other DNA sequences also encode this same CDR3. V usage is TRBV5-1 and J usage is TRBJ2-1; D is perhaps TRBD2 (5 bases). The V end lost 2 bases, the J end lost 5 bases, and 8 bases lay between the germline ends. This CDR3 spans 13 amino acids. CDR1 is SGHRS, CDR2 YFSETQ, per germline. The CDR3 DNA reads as TGCGCCAGCAGCTTACCGGGGAACAATGAGCAGTTCTTC. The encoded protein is CASSLPGNNEQFF.

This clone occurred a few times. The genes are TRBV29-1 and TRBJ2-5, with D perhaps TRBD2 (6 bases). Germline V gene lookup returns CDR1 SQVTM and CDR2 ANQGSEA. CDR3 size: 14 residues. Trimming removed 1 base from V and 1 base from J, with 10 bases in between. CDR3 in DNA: TGCAGCGTTGAAGGGGGCGGGATCCAAGAGACCCAGTACTTC. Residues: CSVEGGGIQETQYF.

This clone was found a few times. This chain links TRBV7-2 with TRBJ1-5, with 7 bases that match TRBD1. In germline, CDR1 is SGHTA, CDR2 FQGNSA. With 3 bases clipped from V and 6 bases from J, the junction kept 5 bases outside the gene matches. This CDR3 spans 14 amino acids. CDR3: CASSLKGASQPQHF. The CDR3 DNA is TGTGCCAGCAGCTTGAAGGGGGCTAGTCAGCCCCAGCATTTT. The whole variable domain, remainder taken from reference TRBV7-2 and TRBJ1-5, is GAGVSQSPSNKVTEKGKDVELRCDPISGHTALYWYRQSLGQGLEFLIYFQGNSAPDKSGLPSDRFSAERTGGSVSTLTIQRTQQEDSAVYLCASSLKGASQPQHFGDGTRLSIL.

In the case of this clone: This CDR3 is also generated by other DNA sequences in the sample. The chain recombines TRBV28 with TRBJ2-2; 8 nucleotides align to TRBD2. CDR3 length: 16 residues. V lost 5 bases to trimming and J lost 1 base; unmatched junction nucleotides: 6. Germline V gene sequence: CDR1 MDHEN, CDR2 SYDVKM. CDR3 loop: CASSPRTSLNTGELFF. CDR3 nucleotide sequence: TGTGCCAGCAGTCCTCGGACTAGCCTGAACACCGGGGAGCTGTTTTTT. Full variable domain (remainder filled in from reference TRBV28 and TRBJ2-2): DVKVTQSSRYLVKRTGEKVFLECVQDMDHENMFWYRQDPGLGLRLIYFSYDVKMKEKGDIPEGYSVSREKKERFSLILESASTNQTSMYLCASSPRTSLNTGELFFGEGSRLTVL.